These T cell receptor beta chains were read from a single sample in a study of neurological immune-mediated disorders. TCRdb re-analysed the 5' RACE reads in MiXCR, keeping a single row per CDR3 protein. The table lists 65,000 to 95,000 distinct CDR3 sequences, about 5.2% of them singletons. The sample comprised PBMCs. These receptors all come from a woman in her twenties or thirties with multiple sclerosis. CDR3s include the opening cysteine and the closing phenylalanine or tryptophan. A D gene is named only where the DNA matches it firmly. Not all rows give a size; the values are once, few, many and, for expanded clones, a class.

J: TRBJ2-7; size: many; V: TRBV20-1; D: TRBD2; CDR3: CSARGTSTYEQYF; DNA: TGCAGTGCTAGGGGGACTAGTACCTACGAGCAGTACTTC
J: TRBJ2-4; size: few; V: TRBV6-2/TRBV6-3; D: -; CDR3: CASRDRDTNIQYF; DNA: TGTGCCAGCAGAGATAGGGATACAAACATTCAGTACTTC
J: TRBJ2-2; size: few; V: TRBV2; D: TRBD2; CDR3: CASSERGSGSVGELFF; DNA: TGTGCCAGCAGTGAAAGAGGTAGCGGGAGTGTCGGGGAGCTGTTTTTT
J: TRBJ2-3; size: many; V: TRBV27; D: -; CDR3: CASSLSQSTDTQYF; DNA: TGTGCCAGCAGTTTATCCCAGAGCACAGATACGCAGTATTTT
J: TRBJ1-2; size: many; V: TRBV4-1; D: TRBD1; CDR3: CASSQVGRQGSSNYGYTF; DNA: TGCGCCAGCAGCCAAGTGGGGAGACAGGGGTCCTCTAACTATGGCTACACCTTC
J: TRBJ2-7; size: few; V: TRBV6-1; D: TRBD1; CDR3: CASSDRGPYEQYF; DNA: TGTGCCAGCAGTGACAGGGGGCCTTACGAGCAGTACTTC
J: TRBJ2-1; size: many; V: TRBV20-1; D: TRBD2; CDR3: CSASLSGSLSPNEQFF; DNA: TGCAGTGCCTCATTGAGCGGGAGTCTTTCCCCCAATGAGCAGTTCTTC
J: TRBJ2-1; size: few; V: TRBV5-5; D: -; CDR3: CASSLSESSYNEQFF; DNA: TGTGCCAGCAGCTTGTCGGAGAGCTCCTACAATGAGCAGTTCTTC
J: TRBJ2-1; size: many; V: TRBV5-1; D: TRBD2; CDR3: CASSLVGGGSYNEQFF; DNA: TGCGCCAGCAGCTTGGTGGGCGGGGGGTCCTACAATGAGCAGTTCTTC
J: TRBJ2-5; size: many; V: TRBV5-1; D: -; CDR3: CASSPGETQYF; DNA: TGCGCCAGCAGCCCGGGGGAGACCCAGTACTTC
J: TRBJ1-1; size: few; V: TRBV7-7; D: TRBD1; CDR3: CASRRQGVSMNTEAFF; DNA: TGTGCCAGCAGAAGACAGGGGGTTTCCATGAACACTGAAGCTTTCTTT
J: TRBJ2-1; size: many; V: TRBV20-1; D: -; CDR3: CSARGSGFYNEQFF; DNA: TGCAGTGCTCGGGGGAGCGGGTTCTACAATGAGCAGTTCTTC
J: TRBJ1-1; size: many; V: TRBV20-1; D: -; CDR3: CSASVGSTEAFF; DNA: TGCAGTGCTAGCGTCGGTAGCACTGAAGCTTTCTTT
J: TRBJ2-4; size: many; V: TRBV5-1; D: -; CDR3: CASSWGTPGEDIQYF; DNA: TGCGCCAGCAGCTGGGGAACTCCAGGGGAGGACATTCAGTACTTC
J: TRBJ2-1; size: many; V: TRBV18; D: TRBD1; CDR3: CASSLRDRDTIEQFF; DNA: TGTGCCAGCTCACTCCGGGACAGGGATACCATAGAGCAGTTCTTC
J: TRBJ2-5; size: many; V: TRBV12-3/TRBV12-4; D: TRBD1; CDR3: CASSLWGTRGTPQYF; DNA: TGTGCCAGCAGTTTATGGGGGACCAGGGGGACCCCCCAGTACTTC
J: TRBJ2-1; size: many; V: TRBV5-1; D: TRBD2; CDR3: CASSLVSGTPGDEQFF; DNA: TGCGCCAGCAGCTTGGTGAGCGGGACCCCGGGGGATGAGCAGTTCTTC
J: TRBJ2-7; size: many; V: TRBV20-1; D: TRBD2; CDR3: CSAREPGLAAQRGEQYF; DNA: TGCAGTGCTAGAGAACCGGGACTAGCGGCACAGAGGGGGGAGCAGTACTTC
J: TRBJ1-5; size: -; V: TRBV12-5; D: -; CDR3: CASGSPVGPQHF; DNA: TGTGCTAGTGGTTCCCCGGTGGGCCCCCAGCATTTT
J: TRBJ1-3; size: many; V: TRBV20-1; D: -; CDR3: CSAYRDGGNTIYF; DNA: TGCAGTGCTTACAGGGACGGAGGAAACACCATATATTTT
J: TRBJ1-4; size: many; V: TRBV27; D: TRBD1; CDR3: CASRRDSSPLWGKLFF; DNA: TGTGCCAGCAGAAGGGACAGTTCCCCCCTCTGGGGAAAACTGTTTTTT
J: TRBJ2-5; size: many; V: TRBV20-1; D: -; CDR3: CSASGVVSPFQETQYF; DNA: TGCAGTGCTAGCGGTGTTGTCAGTCCTTTTCAAGAGACCCAGTACTTC
J: TRBJ2-6; size: many; V: TRBV4-1; D: -; CDR3: CASQGGNVLTF; DNA: TGCGCCAGCCAGGGTGGCAACGTCCTGACTTTC
J: TRBJ2-1; size: many; V: TRBV5-1; D: -; CDR3: CASRKELPANEQFF; DNA: TGCGCCAGCAGAAAGGAACTCCCGGCGAATGAGCAGTTCTTC
J: TRBJ1-4; size: -; V: TRBV20-1; D: -; CDR3: CSAPISEKLFF; DNA: TGCAGTGCCCCAATAAGCGAAAAACTGTTTTTT
J: TRBJ1-2; size: many; V: TRBV5-1; D: -; CDR3: CASSLSGVYGYTF; DNA: TGCGCCAGCAGCTTGTCTGGGGTTTATGGCTACACCTTC
J: TRBJ2-7; size: many; V: TRBV20-1; D: -; CDR3: CSARSEGYEQYF; DNA: TGCAGTGCTAGGTCCGAGGGGTACGAGCAGTACTTC
J: TRBJ1-6; size: few; V: TRBV20-1; D: TRBD1; CDR3: CSARGPDRGWDSHLHF; DNA: TGCAGTGCTAGAGGACCCGACAGGGGATGGGATTCACACCTCCACTTT
J: TRBJ2-2; size: many; V: TRBV5-1; D: -; CDR3: CASTINPGSTGELFF; DNA: TGCGCCAGCACCATCAACCCCGGGTCCACCGGGGAGCTGTTTTTT
J: TRBJ1-2; size: many; V: TRBV7-2; D: -; CDR3: CASSFSGERYGYTF; DNA: TGTGCCAGCAGCTTCTCAGGGGAGCGCTATGGCTACACCTTC
J: TRBJ2-3; size: many; V: TRBV29-1; D: -; CDR3: CSVRRGTDTQYF; DNA: TGCAGCGTTCGTCGTGGCACAGATACGCAGTATTTT
J: TRBJ2-2; size: many; V: TRBV10-3; D: -; CDR3: CAIGGHYTGELFF; DNA: TGTGCCATCGGGGGACACTACACCGGGGAGCTGTTTTTT
J: TRBJ1-1; size: medium-sized; V: TRBV7-2; D: -; CDR3: CASSRDRNTEAFF; DNA: TGTGCCAGCAGCAGAGACAGGAACACTGAAGCTTTCTTT
J: TRBJ2-2; size: many; V: TRBV20-1; D: -; CDR3: CSARDHVASNTGELFF; DNA: TGCAGTGCTAGAGATCACGTGGCTTCCAACACCGGGGAGCTGTTTTTT
J: TRBJ2-5; size: -; V: TRBV11-2; D: -; CDR3: CASSTHVGVEETQYF; DNA: TGTGCCAGCAGCACCCATGTCGGGGTGGAGGAGACCCAGTACTTC
J: TRBJ1-6; size: many; V: TRBV20-1; D: -; CDR3: CSASVPGRATPLHF; DNA: TGCAGTGCTAGTGTTCCGGGTAGGGCTACACCCCTCCACTTT
J: TRBJ2-7; size: many; V: TRBV20-1; D: -; CDR3: CSAEHGSSYEQYF; DNA: TGCAGTGCCGAACACGGGAGCTCCTACGAGCAGTACTTC
J: TRBJ1-4; size: many; V: TRBV4-1; D: -; CDR3: CASSQQGLQEKLFF; DNA: TGCGCCAGCAGCCAGCAGGGGCTTCAGGAAAAACTGTTTTTT
J: TRBJ1-2; size: many; V: TRBV10-3; D: TRBD1; CDR3: CAISGTGDGGYTF; DNA: TGTGCCATCAGTGGGACAGGGGACGGTGGCTACACCTTC
J: TRBJ2-1; size: many; V: TRBV12-3/TRBV12-4; D: TRBD2; CDR3: CASRGTGGGEQFF; DNA: TGTGCCAGCAGGGGAACGGGAGGTGGTGAGCAGTTCTTC
J: TRBJ1-3; size: many; V: TRBV5-1; D: -; CDR3: CASSLEGVDTIYF; DNA: TGCGCCAGCAGCTTGGAAGGGGTAGACACCATATATTTT
J: TRBJ2-1; size: many; V: TRBV7-7; D: -; CDR3: CASSTQANLEQFF; DNA: TGTGCCAGCAGCACCCAGGCGAACCTGGAGCAGTTCTTC
J: TRBJ2-4; size: many; V: TRBV5-1; D: -; CDR3: CASSLVGGENIQYF; DNA: TGCGCCAGCAGCTTGGTGGGGGGTGAGAACATTCAGTACTTC
J: TRBJ2-3; size: few; V: TRBV5-1; D: TRBD2; CDR3: CASSLAKSSGSTDTQYF; DNA: TGCGCCAGCAGCTTGGCCAAGTCTAGCGGGAGCACAGATACGCAGTATTTT
J: TRBJ2-3; size: many; V: TRBV29-1; D: -; CDR3: CSGHRPLTDTQYF; DNA: TGCAGCGGACACAGGCCCCTCACAGATACGCAGTATTTT
J: TRBJ1-2; size: many; V: TRBV20-1; D: -; CDR3: CSARIPGNYGYTF; DNA: TGCAGTGCTAGGATCCCTGGGAACTATGGCTACACCTTC
J: TRBJ2-5; size: many; V: TRBV12-3/TRBV12-4; D: TRBD2; CDR3: CASSPRIAGETQYF; DNA: TGTGCCAGCAGCCCCCGGATAGCGGGAGAGACCCAGTACTTC
J: TRBJ2-7; size: -; V: TRBV29-1; D: TRBD1; CDR3: CSVSTDRVGATEQYF; DNA: TGCAGCGTTTCTACGGACAGGGTGGGGGCTACCGAGCAGTACTTC
J: TRBJ1-3; size: many; V: TRBV20-1; D: -; CDR3: CSAETGGSGNTIYF; DNA: TGCAGTGCAGAGACAGGCGGCTCTGGAAACACCATATATTTT
J: TRBJ2-7; size: many; V: TRBV5-1; D: -; CDR3: CASSQGWGAHYEQYF; DNA: TGCGCCAGCAGCCAAGGCTGGGGAGCCCACTACGAGCAGTACTTC
J: TRBJ2-5; size: -; V: TRBV5-1; D: -; CDR3: CASSLGGLEETQYF; DNA: TGCGCCAGCAGCTTGGGAGGGTTGGAAGAGACCCAGTACTTC
J: TRBJ2-3; size: few; V: TRBV30; D: -; CDR3: CAWNIQGSTDTQYF; DNA: TGTGCCTGGAATATACAGGGATCCACGGATACGCAGTATTTT
J: TRBJ2-3; size: many; V: TRBV7-9; D: TRBD1; CDR3: CASSSPKTGGIEDTQYF; DNA: TGTGCCAGCAGCTCCCCTAAGACAGGGGGAATCGAGGATACGCAGTATTTT